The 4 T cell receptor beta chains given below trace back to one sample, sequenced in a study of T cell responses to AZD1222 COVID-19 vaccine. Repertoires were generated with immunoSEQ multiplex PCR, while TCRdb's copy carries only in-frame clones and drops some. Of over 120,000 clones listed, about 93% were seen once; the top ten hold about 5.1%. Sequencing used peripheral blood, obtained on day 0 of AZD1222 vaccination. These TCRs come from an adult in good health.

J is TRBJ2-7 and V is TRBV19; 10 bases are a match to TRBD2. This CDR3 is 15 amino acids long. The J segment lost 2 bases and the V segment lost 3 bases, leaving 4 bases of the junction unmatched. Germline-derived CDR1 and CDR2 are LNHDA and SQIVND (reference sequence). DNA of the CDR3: TGTGCCAGTAGTATTTCTAGCGGGAGAGCCTACGAGCAGTACTTC. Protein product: CASSISSGRAYEQYF.

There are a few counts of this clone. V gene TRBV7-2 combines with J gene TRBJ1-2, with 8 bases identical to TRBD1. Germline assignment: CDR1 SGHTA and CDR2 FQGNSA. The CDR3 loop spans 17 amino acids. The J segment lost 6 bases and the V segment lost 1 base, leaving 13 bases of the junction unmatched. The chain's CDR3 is CASSLGSPGQVNNGYTF. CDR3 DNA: TGTGCCAGCAGCTTAGGAAGTCCGGGACAGGTCAATAATGGCTACACCTTC.

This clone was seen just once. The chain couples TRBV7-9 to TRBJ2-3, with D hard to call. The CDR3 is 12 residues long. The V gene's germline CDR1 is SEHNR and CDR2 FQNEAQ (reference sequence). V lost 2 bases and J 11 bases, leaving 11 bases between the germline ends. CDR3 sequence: CASSLPPWVQYF. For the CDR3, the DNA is TGTGCCAGCAGCTTACCCCCTTGGGTGCAGTATTTT.

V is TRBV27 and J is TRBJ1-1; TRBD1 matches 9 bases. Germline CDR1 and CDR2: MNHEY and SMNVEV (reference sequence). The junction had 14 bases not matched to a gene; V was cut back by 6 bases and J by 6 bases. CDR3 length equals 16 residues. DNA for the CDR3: TGTGCCAGCAGGCGTCCGGGACAGGGATTATTCGCTGAAGCTTTCTTT. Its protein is CASRRPGQGLFAEAFF.